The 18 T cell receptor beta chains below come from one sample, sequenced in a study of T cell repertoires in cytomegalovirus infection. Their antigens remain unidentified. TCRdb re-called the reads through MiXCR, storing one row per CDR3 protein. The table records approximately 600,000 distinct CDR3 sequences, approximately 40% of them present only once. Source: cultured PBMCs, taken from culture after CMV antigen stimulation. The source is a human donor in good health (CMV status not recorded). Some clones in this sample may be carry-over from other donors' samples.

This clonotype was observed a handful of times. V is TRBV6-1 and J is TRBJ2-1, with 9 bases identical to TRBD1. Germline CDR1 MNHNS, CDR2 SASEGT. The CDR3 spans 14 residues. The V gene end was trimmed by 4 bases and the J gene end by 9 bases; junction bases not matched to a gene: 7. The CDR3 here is CASSVTGTGSEQFF. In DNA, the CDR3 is TGTGCCAGCAGTGTAACCGGGACAGGGAGTGAGCAGTTCTTC.

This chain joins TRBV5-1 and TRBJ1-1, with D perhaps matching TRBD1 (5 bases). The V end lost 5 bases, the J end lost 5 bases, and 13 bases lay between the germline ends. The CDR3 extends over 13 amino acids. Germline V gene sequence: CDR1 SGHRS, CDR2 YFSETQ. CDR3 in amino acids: CASSSGRTTEAFF. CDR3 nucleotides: TGCGCCAGCAGTTCGGGACGTACGACTGAAGCTTTCTTT.

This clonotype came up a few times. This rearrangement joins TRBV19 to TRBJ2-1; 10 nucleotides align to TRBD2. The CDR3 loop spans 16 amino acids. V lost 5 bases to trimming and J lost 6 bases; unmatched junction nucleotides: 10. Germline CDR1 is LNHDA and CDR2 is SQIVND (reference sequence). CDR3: CASSEPSGGKRNEQFF. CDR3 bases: TGTGCCAGTAGTGAACCTAGCGGGGGAAAGCGCAATGAGCAGTTCTTC.

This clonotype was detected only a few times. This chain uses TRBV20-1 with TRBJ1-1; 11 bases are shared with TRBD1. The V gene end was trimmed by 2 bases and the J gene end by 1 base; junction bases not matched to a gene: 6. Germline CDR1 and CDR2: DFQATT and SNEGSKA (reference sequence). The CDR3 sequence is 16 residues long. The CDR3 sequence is CSARLAGTGGNTEAFF. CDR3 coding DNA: TGCAGTGCTAGACTCGCAGGGACAGGGGGGAACACTGAAGCTTTCTTT.

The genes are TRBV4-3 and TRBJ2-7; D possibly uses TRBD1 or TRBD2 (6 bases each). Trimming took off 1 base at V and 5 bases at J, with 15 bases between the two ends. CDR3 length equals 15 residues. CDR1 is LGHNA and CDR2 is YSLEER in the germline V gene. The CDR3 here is CASSQARGVVDEQYF. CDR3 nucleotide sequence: TGCGCCAGCAGCCAAGCAAGGGGGGTGGTGGACGAGCAGTACTTC.

The CDR3 nucleotides are TGCAGCGTCACACTGGGGGGGAGGGACTCCTACAATGAGCAGTTCTTC. It encodes CSVTLGGRDSYNEQFF. The rearrangement joins TRBV29-1 to TRBJ2-1; 7 nucleotides align to TRBD2. Per the germline V gene, CDR1 is SQVTM and CDR2 is ANQGSEA. J gave up 0 bases and V 6 bases, and 11 bases lay outside the gene matches. CDR3 length: 16 residues.

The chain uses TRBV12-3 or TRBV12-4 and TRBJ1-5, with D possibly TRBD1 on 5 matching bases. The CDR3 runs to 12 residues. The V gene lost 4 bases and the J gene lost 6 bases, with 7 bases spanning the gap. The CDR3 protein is CASSSQGQPQHF. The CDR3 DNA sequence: TGTGCCAGCAGTTCGCAGGGTCAGCCCCAGCATTTT.

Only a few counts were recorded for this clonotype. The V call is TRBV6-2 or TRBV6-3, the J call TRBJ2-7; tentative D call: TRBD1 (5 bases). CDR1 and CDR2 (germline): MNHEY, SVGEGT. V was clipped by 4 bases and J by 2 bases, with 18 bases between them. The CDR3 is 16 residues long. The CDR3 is CASSSPGQRGTYEQYF. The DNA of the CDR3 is TGTGCCAGCAGTTCCCCCGGGCAAAGGGGCACCTACGAGCAGTACTTC.

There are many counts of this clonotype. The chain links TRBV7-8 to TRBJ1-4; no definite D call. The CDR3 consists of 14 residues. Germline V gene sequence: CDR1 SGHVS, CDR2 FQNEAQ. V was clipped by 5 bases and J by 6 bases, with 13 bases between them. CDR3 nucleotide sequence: TGTGCCAGCAGCGGTACGGCGGGGTATGAAAAACTGTTTTTT. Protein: CASSGTAGYEKLFF. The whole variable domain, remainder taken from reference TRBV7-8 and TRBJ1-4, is GAGVSQSPRYKVAKRGQDVALRCDPISGHVSLFWYQQALGQGPEFLTYFQNEAQLDKSGLPSDRFFAERPEGSVSTLKIQRTQQEDSAVYLCASSGTAGYEKLFFGSGTQLSVL.

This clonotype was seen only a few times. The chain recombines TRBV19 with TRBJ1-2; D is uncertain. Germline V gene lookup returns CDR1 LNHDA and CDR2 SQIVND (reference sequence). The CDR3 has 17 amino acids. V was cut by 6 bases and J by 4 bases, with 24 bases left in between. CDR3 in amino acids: CASRGNEGKASIYGYTF. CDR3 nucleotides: TGTGCCAGTAGGGGAAATGAGGGCAAGGCGTCGATCTATGGCTACACCTTC. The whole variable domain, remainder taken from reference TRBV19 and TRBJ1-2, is DGGITQSPKYLFRKEGQNVTLSCEQNLNHDAMYWYRQDPGQGLRLIYYSQIVNDFQKGDIAEGYSVSREKKESFPLTVTSAQKNPTAFYLCASRGNEGKASIYGYTFGSGTRLTVV.

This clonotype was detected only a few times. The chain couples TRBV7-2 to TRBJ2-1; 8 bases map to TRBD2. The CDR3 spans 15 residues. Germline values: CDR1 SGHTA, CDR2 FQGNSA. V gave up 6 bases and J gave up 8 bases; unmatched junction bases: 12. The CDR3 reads CASSGPAGVWDEQFF. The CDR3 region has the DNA TGTGCCAGCAGTGGACCAGCGGGAGTCTGGGATGAGCAGTTCTTC.

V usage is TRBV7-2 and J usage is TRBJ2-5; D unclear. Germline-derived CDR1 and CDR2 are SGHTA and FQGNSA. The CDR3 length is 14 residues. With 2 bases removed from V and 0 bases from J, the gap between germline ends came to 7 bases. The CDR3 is CASSLRGNQETQYF. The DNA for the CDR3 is TGTGCCAGCAGCTTACGCGGCAACCAAGAGACCCAGTACTTC.

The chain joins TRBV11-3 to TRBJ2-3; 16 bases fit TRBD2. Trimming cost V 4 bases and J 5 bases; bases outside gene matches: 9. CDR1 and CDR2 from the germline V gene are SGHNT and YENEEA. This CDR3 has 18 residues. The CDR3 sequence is CASSSPGLAGGRGDTQYF. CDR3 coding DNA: TGTGCCAGCAGCTCGCCGGGACTAGCGGGGGGGCGGGGAGATACGCAGTATTTT.

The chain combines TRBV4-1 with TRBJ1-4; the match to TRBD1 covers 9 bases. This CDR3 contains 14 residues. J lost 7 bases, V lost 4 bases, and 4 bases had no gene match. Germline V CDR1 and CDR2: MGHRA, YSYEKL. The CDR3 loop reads CASSRGQGREKLFF. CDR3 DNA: TGCGCCAGCAGCCGGGGACAGGGACGTGAAAAACTGTTTTTT.

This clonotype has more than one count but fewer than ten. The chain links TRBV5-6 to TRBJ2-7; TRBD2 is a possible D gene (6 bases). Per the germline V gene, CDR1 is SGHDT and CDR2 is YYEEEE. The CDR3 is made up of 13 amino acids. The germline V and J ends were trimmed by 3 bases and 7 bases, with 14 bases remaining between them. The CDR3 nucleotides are TGTGCCAGCAGCTCTGTCTCCGGAGGGGAGCAGTACTTC. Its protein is CASSSVSGGEQYF.

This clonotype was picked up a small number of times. The CDR3 DNA sequence: TGTGCCAGCAGCCCCCAGACCCATTACGAGCAGTACTTC. Protein: CASSPQTHYEQYF. The chain carries TRBV7-6 and TRBJ2-7; D remains ambiguous. The V end was cut by 5 bases, the J end by 4 bases, with 12 bases between. CDR1 is SGHVS, CDR2 FNYEAQ, per germline. The length of the CDR3 is 13 residues.

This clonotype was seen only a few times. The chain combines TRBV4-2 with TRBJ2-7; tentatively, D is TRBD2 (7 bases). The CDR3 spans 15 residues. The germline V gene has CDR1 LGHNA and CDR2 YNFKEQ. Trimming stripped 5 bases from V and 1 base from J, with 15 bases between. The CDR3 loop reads CASSGGAVGSYEQYF. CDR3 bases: TGTGCCAGCAGCGGGGGGGCAGTCGGGTCCTACGAGCAGTACTTC.

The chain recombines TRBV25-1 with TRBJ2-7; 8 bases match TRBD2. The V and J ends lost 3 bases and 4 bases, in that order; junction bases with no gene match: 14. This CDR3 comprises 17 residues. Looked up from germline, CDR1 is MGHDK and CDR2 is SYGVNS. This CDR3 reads CASSEAPTKRGRYEQYF. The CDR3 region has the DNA TGTGCCAGCAGTGAGGCCCCGACCAAGCGGGGGCGGTACGAGCAGTACTTC.